These 23 T cell receptor beta chains were sequenced from one sample in a study of T cell responses to AZD1222 COVID-19 vaccine. Sequencing was performed with immunoSEQ multiplex PCR; in TCRdb, only in-frame clones are kept and a portion is missing. Of 100,000 to 150,000 clones listed, roughly 93% are singletons. This specimen was peripheral blood, taken on day 0 of AZD1222 vaccination. These TCRs come from an adult in good health.

The rearrangement links TRBV27 to TRBJ1-5; no firm D call. The CDR3 totals 14 residues. Germline loops: CDR1 MNHEY, CDR2 SMNVEV (reference sequence). Trimming removed 2 bases from V and 4 bases from J, with 9 bases in between. The CDR3 DNA reads TGTGCCAGCAGTTTAGAGGGTTGGAATCAGCCCCAGCATTTT. Protein: CASSLEGWNQPQHF.

The chain recombines TRBV13 with TRBJ2-1; D is ambiguous. Trimming shortened V by 5 bases and J by 2 bases, and 13 bases separated the two germline ends. CDR3 size: 15 residues. Germline CDR1 PRHDT, CDR2 FYEKMQ (reference sequence). CDR3 in DNA: TGTGCCAGCAGCAGGCGCATTTTGACCTACAATGAGCAGTTCTTC. Encoded protein: CASSRRILTYNEQFF.

The chain employs TRBV19 and TRBJ2-3, with 8 bases lining up with TRBD2. Germline values: CDR1 LNHDA, CDR2 SQIVND (reference sequence). There are 15 residues in the CDR3. The V segment lost 1 base and the J segment 3 bases; nucleotides outside the gene matches: 3. CDR3: CASSIVASGTDTQYF. In DNA form, the CDR3 reads TGTGCCAGTAGTATAGTGGCTAGCGGGACAGATACGCAGTATTTT. The full variable domain, completed using reference TRBV19 and TRBJ2-3, is DGGITQSPKYLFRKEGQNVTLSCEQNLNHDAMYWYRQDPGQGLRLIYYSQIVNDFQKGDIAEGYSVSREKKESFPLTVTSAQKNPTAFYLCASSIVASGTDTQYFGPGTRLTVL.

The chain recombines TRBV19 with TRBJ1-1; D possibly corresponds to TRBD1 (5 bases). V was shortened by 9 bases and J by 1 base, with 15 bases between the two germline ends. CDR1 LNHDA and CDR2 SQIVND come from the germline V gene (reference sequence). This CDR3 comprises 14 residues. CDR3 in DNA: TGTGCCAGCACAGGCCAACCCAAGAACACTGAAGCTTTCTTT. It is translated as CASTGQPKNTEAFF.

This chain joins TRBV12-5 and TRBJ2-7; tentative D call: TRBD2 (5 bases). The CDR3 contains 14 residues. Looked up from germline, CDR1 is LGHNT and CDR2 is FRNRAP. V was trimmed by 8 bases and J by 1 base, leaving 15 bases between them. The CDR3 DNA reads TGTGCTAGTCACCCACCAGAGCGGTCCTACGAGCAGTACGTC. Its translation: CASHPPERSYEQYV.

The chain has TRBV11-2 and TRBJ1-1; D is ambiguous. Germline values: CDR1 SGHAT, CDR2 FQNNGV. This CDR3 is built from 14 residues. V was trimmed by 1 base and J by 2 bases, leaving 8 bases between them. The CDR3 nucleotides are TGTGCCAGCAGCTTAGTAAGGGTAAACACTGAAGCTTTCTTT. It yields the protein CASSLVRVNTEAFF. Complete variable domain (other parts from reference TRBV11-2 and TRBJ1-1): EAGVAQSPRYKIIEKRQSVAFWCNPISGHATLYWYQQILGQGPKLLIQFQNNGVVDDSQLPKDRFSAERLKGVDSTLKIQPAKLEDSAVYLCASSLVRVNTEAFFGQGTRLTVV.

This chain connects TRBV5-1 to TRBJ1-1; a possible D gene is TRBD1 (5 bases). Trimming left V 7 bases short and J 5 bases short, with 21 bases between. Germline lookup yields CDR1 SGHRS and CDR2 YFSETQ. The CDR3 covers 15 residues. CDR3 sequence reads: CASGDQVQGRTEAFF. In DNA form, the CDR3 reads TGCGCCAGCGGAGATCAGGTGCAGGGTCGGACTGAAGCTTTCTTT. The full variable domain, with the rest looked up from reference TRBV5-1 and TRBJ1-1, is KAGVTQTPRYLIKTRGQQVTLSCSPISGHRSVSWYQQTPGQGLQFLFEYFSETQRNKGNFPGRFSGRQFSNSRSEMNVSTLELGDSALYLCASGDQVQGRTEAFFGQGTRLTVV.

The rearrangement uses TRBV18 and TRBJ2-7, with D tentatively TRBD2 (6 bases). The V gene's germline CDR1 is KGHSH and CDR2 LQKENI. V lost 0 bases to trimming and J lost 1 base, with 10 bases between them. CDR3 length equals 15 residues. The CDR3 loop is CASSPPGRLSYEQYF. The CDR3 DNA follows: TGTGCCAGCTCACCACCGGGGAGGTTATCCTACGAGCAGTACTTC.

This chain connects TRBV6-5 to TRBJ2-3, with D unclear. Germline V gene data show CDR1 as MNHEY and CDR2 as SVGAGI. Trimming stripped 0 bases from V and 6 bases from J, with 13 bases between. The CDR3 is 15 residues long. The DNA for the CDR3 is TGTGCCAGCAGTTACTCCGGCCCTACTGCGGATACGCAGTATTTT. This encodes CASSYSGPTADTQYF.

The chain joins TRBV11-3 to TRBJ1-6; TRBD1 might be the D (6 bases). The ends were cut back, 5 bases at V and 8 bases at J, with 7 bases in the middle. The CDR3 is 12 amino acids. The germline CDR1 and CDR2 sequences are SGHNT and YENEEA. CDR3 nucleotides: TGTGCCAGCAGCCCAGGGGATTCACCCCTCCACTTT. Translated: CASSPGDSPLHF.

V gene TRBV5-1 combines with J gene TRBJ1-2; D is perhaps TRBD1 (5 bases). The CDR3 is made up of 13 amino acids. Trimming stripped 0 bases from V and 8 bases from J, with 11 bases between. CDR1 and CDR2 from the germline V gene are SGHRS and YFSETQ. DNA of the CDR3: TGCGCCAGCAGCTTGGGAGCGGGGACCGGCTACACCTTC. Protein product: CASSLGAGTGYTF.

The CDR3 nucleotides read TGTGCCAGCAGCATGGGGACAGCCGGGCCCCAGCATTTT. Translation gives CASSMGTAGPQHF. The rearrangement joins TRBV11-3 to TRBJ1-5; 7 bases map to TRBD1. Trimming at V came to 5 bases and at J to 9 bases, leaving 7 bases not matched to a gene. Germline V gene sequence: CDR1 SGHNT, CDR2 YENEEA. The CDR3 contains 13 residues.

The V and J genes are TRBV5-1 and TRBJ2-7; D tentatively reads TRBD1 or TRBD2 (5 bases each). The germline V gene has CDR1 SGHRS and CDR2 YFSETQ. The CDR3 is 13 residues long. The V end was cut by 2 bases, the J end by 7 bases, with 13 bases between. As DNA, the CDR3 is TGCGCCAGCAGCTTTCAGGGAGAAAATGAGCAGTACTTC. Translating it yields CASSFQGENEQYF. Full variable domain (outside the CDR3, taken from reference TRBV5-1 and TRBJ2-7): KAGVTQTPRYLIKTRGQQVTLSCSPISGHRSVSWYQQTPGQGLQFLFEYFSETQRNKGNFPGRFSGRQFSNSRSEMNVSTLELGDSALYLCASSFQGENEQYFGPGTRLTVT.

CDR3 sequence: CASSQVGQGILYEQFF. Here the CDR3 DNA reads TGCGCCAGCAGCCAGGTGGGACAGGGAATTCTTTATGAGCAGTTCTTC. V is TRBV4-3 and J is TRBJ2-1, with TRBD1 matching 9 bases. V shed 3 bases, J shed 8 bases, and the junction held 11 bases outside the gene matches. The germline gives CDR1 LGHNA, CDR2 YSLEER. CDR3 size: 16 residues.

The rearrangement links TRBV12-5 to TRBJ2-3; 7 nucleotides match TRBD1. Germline loops: CDR1 LGHNT, CDR2 FRNRAP. The CDR3 is made up of 13 amino acids. J lost 11 bases, V lost 0 bases, and 5 bases had no gene match. CDR3 coding DNA: TGTGCTAGTGGTTTGGTAATACGGGACAGGCAGTATTTT. It specifies CASGLVIRDRQYF.

The gene calls are TRBV9 and TRBJ1-1; D unresolved. Germline V gene sequence: CDR1 SGDLS, CDR2 YYNGEE. The CDR3 contains 16 residues. V was cut by 4 bases and J by 0 bases, with 16 bases left in between. The CDR3 nucleotides are TGTGCCAGCAGCCAAGCCTGGGGATCTATGAACACTGAAGCTTTCTTT. Translation gives CASSQAWGSMNTEAFF.

The chain joins TRBV5-1 to TRBJ2-1; TRBD1 might be the D (5 bases). The CDR3 covers 17 residues. V gave up 2 bases and J gave up 1 base, with 16 bases separating them. Germline V gene sequence: CDR1 SGHRS, CDR2 YFSETQ. CDR3 coding DNA: TGCGCCAGCAGCTTCCTATTCCAGGGTAGGTCCTACAATGAGCAGTTCTTC. It codes for CASSFLFQGRSYNEQFF. The variable domain in full, completed from reference TRBV5-1 and TRBJ2-1, reads KAGVTQTPRYLIKTRGQQVTLSCSPISGHRSVSWYQQTPGQGLQFLFEYFSETQRNKGNFPGRFSGRQFSNSRSEMNVSTLELGDSALYLCASSFLFQGRSYNEQFFGPGTRLTVL.

The V gene is TRBV3-1 (or the pseudogene TRBV3-2), the J gene TRBJ1-2; 11 positions agree with TRBD1. The V gene's germline CDR1 is LGHDT and CDR2 YNNKEL (reference sequence). The V segment lost 3 bases and the J segment 8 bases; nucleotides outside the gene matches: 5. The length of the CDR3 is 14 residues. The CDR3 region is CASSQGTGGGGYTF. The CDR3 DNA reads as TGTGCCAGCAGCCAGGGGACAGGGGGTGGCGGCTACACCTTC.

This chain joins TRBV6-4 and TRBJ2-3; 12 nucleotides align to TRBD2. The germline V gene has CDR1 MRHNA and CDR2 SNTAGT. J lost 4 bases, V lost 3 bases, and 2 bases had no gene match. This CDR3 comprises 15 residues. CDR3 sequence: CASSELAGGSDTQYF. CDR3 DNA: TGTGCCAGCAGTGAACTAGCGGGGGGCTCAGATACGCAGTATTTT.

V gene TRBV12-3 or TRBV12-4 combines with J gene TRBJ2-1; D uncertain. Trimming pared 4 bases from V and 7 bases from J, leaving 5 bases between. The CDR3 runs 11 residues. CDR3 region: CASSWANEQFF. The CDR3 nucleotides are TGTGCCAGCAGTTGGGCGAATGAGCAGTTCTTC.

The chain is built from TRBV30 and TRBJ1-1; the D is unclear. V lost 5 bases and J 11 bases, leaving 15 bases between the germline ends. The CDR3 has 11 amino acids. The germline V gene has CDR1 GTSNPN and CDR2 SVGIG (reference sequence). The CDR3 region is CAWGSYTRAFF. The CDR3 coding sequence is TGTGCCTGGGGATCCTACACGAGGGCTTTCTTT. The full variable domain, in which reference TRBV30 and TRBJ1-1 provide the parts outside the CDR3, is SQTIHQWPATLVQPVGSPLSLECTVEGTSNPNLYWYRQAAGRGLQLLFYSVGIGQISSEVPQNLSASRPQDRQFILSSKKLLLSDSGFYLCAWGSYTRAFFGQGTRLTVV.

J is TRBJ1-1 and V is TRBV7-2, with TRBD1 matching over 8 bases. The CDR3 is made up of 15 amino acids. Looked up from germline, CDR1 is SGHTA and CDR2 is FQGNSA. With 5 bases clipped from V and 1 base from J, the junction kept 6 bases outside the gene matches. The CDR3 nucleotides are TGTGCCAGCAGCACTGGACAGGGCTCGAACACTGAAGCTTTCTTT. Its protein product is CASSTGQGSNTEAFF.

CDR3 DNA: TGTGCCAGCAGCGCCCTGGGGCTATTCACTGGAAACACCATATATTTT. Residues: CASSALGLFTGNTIYF. The chain uses TRBV9 and TRBJ1-3; D possibly corresponds to TRBD1 (5 bases). CDR3 length: 16 residues. Germline V gene sequence: CDR1 SGDLS, CDR2 YYNGEE. The V end was cut by 3 bases, the J end by 2 bases, with 15 bases between.